This T cell receptor (beta chain) was obtained from a study of T cell responses to AZD1222 COVID-19 vaccine. Libraries were prepared by immunoSEQ multiplex PCR; TCRdb keeps only in-frame clonotypes and omits some of them. The sample has tens of thousands of clones, roughly 87% seen once. About this clone: What it binds is not known.

Study outcomes and limitations: Repertoire sampling was restricted to post-peak T cell response timepoints. Nearly half of spike-specific TCRs reportedly target unmutated variant regions.

This TCR was recovered from an adult in good health. This material consisted of peripheral blood, taken on day 0 of AZD1222 vaccination.

The CDR3 DNA reads TGCGCCAGCAGCTTTCGACAGGGCTACGAGCAGTACTTC. Amino acids: CASSFRQGYEQYF. The chain combines TRBV5-1 with TRBJ2-7; TRBD1 matches 7 bases. Germline trimming cut 2 bases from V and 3 bases from J; bases unmatched to any gene: 2. This CDR3 has 13 amino acids. Germline assignment: CDR1 SGHRS and CDR2 YFSETQ.